These 30 T cell receptor beta chains were all obtained from the same sample, sequenced in a study of cytomegalovirus exposure and HLA in healthy donors. This PCR relied on a set of 60 Vbeta primers and 13 Jbeta primers. Assay used: immunoSEQ multiplex PCR; TCRdb lists only in-frame clones, some missing. Among about 200,000 clones listed, 82% were seen once. The specimen sequenced was PBMCs. These receptors originate from a boy younger than 10 in good health and CMV-seronegative.

The chain is built from TRBV6-1 and TRBJ1-1; no clear D gene. V was trimmed by 8 bases and J by 1 base, leaving 14 bases between them. The CDR3 covers 14 residues. Germline assignment: CDR1 MNHNS and CDR2 SASEGT. The CDR3 here is CASGRGNWNTEAFF. For the CDR3, the DNA is TGTGCCAGCGGGAGAGGGAATTGGAACACTGAAGCTTTCTTT.

The CDR3 region is CASSLALAGGPQHF. CDR3 DNA sequence: TGTGCCAGCAGCTTAGCGCTGGCAGGTGGGCCCCAGCATTTT. V usage is TRBV7-9 and J usage is TRBJ1-5; D gene ambiguous. V lost 0 bases to trimming and J lost 9 bases, with 12 bases between them. The CDR3 extends over 14 amino acids. Germline loops: CDR1 SEHNR, CDR2 FQNEAQ (reference sequence).

This clone has a handful of counts. The V and J genes are TRBV9 and TRBJ1-2; D is perhaps TRBD1 (5 bases). Germline assignment: CDR1 SGDLS and CDR2 YYNGEE. This CDR3 spans 14 amino acids. Trimming removed 0 bases at V and 4 bases at J, with 10 bases between. The CDR3, as DNA: TGTGCCAGCAGCGTAGCGCAGGGAATCTATGGCTACACCTTC. This encodes CASSVAQGIYGYTF.

This clone has just a few counts. The J gene is TRBJ2-2, the V gene TRBV15; possibly TRBD1 for D (6 bases). Germline loops: CDR1 LNHNV, CDR2 YYDKDF (reference sequence). V lost 1 base to trimming and J lost 5 bases, with 8 bases between them. The CDR3 is 14 amino acids. The CDR3 loop reads CATSRGDRTGELFF. CDR3 in DNA: TGTGCCACCAGCAGAGGCGACAGGACCGGGGAGCTGTTTTTT. Looking up the rest from reference TRBV15 and TRBJ2-2 gives the full variable domain: DAMVIQNPRYQVTQFGKPVTLSCSQTLNHNVMYWYQQKSSQAPKLLFHYYDKDFNNEADTPDNFQSRRPNTSFCFLDIRSPGLGDTAMYLCATSRGDRTGELFFGEGSRLTVL.

This chain joins TRBV29-1 and TRBJ1-2, with no clear D. V was clipped by 5 bases and J by 1 base, with 11 bases between them. This CDR3 is built from 13 residues. CDR1 is SQVTM and CDR2 is ANQGSEA in the germline V gene. The CDR3, as DNA: TGCAGCGTTTATAGTAGTGTTAACTATGGCTACACCTTC. Encoded protein: CSVYSSVNYGYTF. Supplemented by reference TRBV29-1 and TRBJ1-2, the full variable domain reads SAVISQKPSRDICQRGTSLTIQCQVDSQVTMMFWYRQQPGQSLTLIATANQGSEATYESGFVIDKFPISRPNLTFSTLTVSNMSPEDSSIYLCSVYSSVNYGYTFGSGTRLTVV.

This chain joins TRBV4-1 and TRBJ2-3, with TRBD2 matching over 10 bases. CDR3 size: 17 residues. Trimming removed 4 bases from V and 6 bases from J; junction bases left unmatched: 13. The germline V gene has CDR1 MGHRA and CDR2 YSYEKL. CDR3 loop: CASSPPGLAALLDTQYF. DNA of the CDR3: TGCGCCAGCAGCCCCCCCGGACTAGCGGCCCTCTTGGATACGCAGTATTTT.

The gene calls are TRBV6-5 and TRBJ2-7; 7 bases match TRBD1. J was trimmed by 3 bases and V by 7 bases; bases with no gene match: 6. The length of the CDR3 is 13 residues. Germline V gene sequence: CDR1 MNHEY, CDR2 SVGAGI. This chain's CDR3 is CASINPGGYEQYF. DNA of the CDR3: TGTGCCAGCATCAACCCAGGGGGCTACGAGCAGTACTTC.

CDR3: CAITPRGFRGTGELFF. The CDR3 DNA reads as TGTGCCATCACCCCAAGGGGGTTTCGGGGAACCGGGGAGCTGTTTTTT. The V gene is TRBV10-3, the J gene TRBJ2-2, with a possible D match to TRBD1 (6 bases). The germline gives CDR1 ENHRY, CDR2 SYGVKD. Trimming removed 7 bases at V and 5 bases at J, with 20 bases between. This CDR3 has 16 amino acids.

V usage is TRBV6-5 and J usage is TRBJ2-3; possible D gene TRBD2, 5 bases. The CDR3 runs 14 residues. The V and J ends lost 2 bases and 1 base respectively, with 7 bases between them. The germline gives CDR1 MNHEY, CDR2 SVGAGI. CDR3 sequence reads: CASSYNGGTDTQYF. The DNA for the CDR3 is TGTGCCAGCAGTTACAACGGGGGCACAGATACGCAGTATTTT.

The rearrangement joins TRBV27 to TRBJ1-2; no reliable D call. The CDR3 has 15 amino acids. Germline assignment: CDR1 MNHEY and CDR2 SMNVEV (reference sequence). Trimming took off 4 bases at V and 2 bases at J, with 14 bases between the two ends. The CDR3: CASSYLGLTNYGYTF. The CDR3 bases are TGTGCCAGCAGTTATCTAGGACTCACCAACTATGGCTACACCTTC.

As for this clone: At one of its ends the junction is not consistent with the germline gene, which may arise from a read error. The chain joins TRBV9 to TRBJ2-2; 7 nucleotides agree with TRBD1. The CDR3 spans 14 residues. Germline CDR1 is SGDLS and CDR2 is YYNGEE. The CDR3 nucleotides are TGTGCCAGCAGCGCGACAGGGCGGCCCGGGGAGCTATTTTTT. This codes for CASSATGRPGELFF.

The chain has TRBV28 and TRBJ2-3, with unresolved D. CDR1 and CDR2 from the germline V gene are MDHEN and SYDVKM. The CDR3 loop spans 13 amino acids. With 2 bases removed from V and 5 bases from J, the gap between germline ends came to 8 bases. The CDR3 DNA sequence: TGTGCCAGCAGTTTACGAACGGGAGATACGCAGTATTTT. Its protein is CASSLRTGDTQYF.

CDR3 DNA: TGCGCCAGCAGCCAAGACTTCTTGGGGGACACGCTAAACACCATATATTTT. Its translation: CASSQDFLGDTLNTIYF. The J gene is TRBJ1-3, the V gene TRBV4-1; possible D gene TRBD1, 6 bases. CDR3 length: 17 amino acids. Trimming stripped 0 bases from V and 6 bases from J, with 18 bases between. Looked up from germline, CDR1 is MGHRA and CDR2 is YSYEKL.

This clone turned up a few times. The chain combines TRBV27 with TRBJ1-2; D unresolved. This CDR3 has 15 residues. V gave up 2 bases and J gave up 1 base, with 11 bases separating them. Germline values: CDR1 MNHEY, CDR2 SMNVEV (reference sequence). The CDR3 nucleotides are TGTGCCAGCAGTTTAGATACTCAGGTTAACTATGGCTACACCTTC. This translates into CASSLDTQVNYGYTF.

This rearrangement joins TRBV19 to TRBJ1-4; tentatively, D is TRBD1 (6 bases). Germline V gene lookup returns CDR1 LNHDA and CDR2 SQIVND (reference sequence). The V end lost 4 bases, the J end lost 5 bases, and 17 bases lay between the germline ends. This CDR3 region has 16 residues. This CDR3 is CASSTSRRDKNEKLFF. In nucleotides, the CDR3 is TGTGCCAGTAGTACAAGCAGACGGGACAAAAATGAAAAACTGTTTTTT. Looking up the rest from reference TRBV19 and TRBJ1-4 gives the full variable domain: DGGITQSPKYLFRKEGQNVTLSCEQNLNHDAMYWYRQDPGQGLRLIYYSQIVNDFQKGDIAEGYSVSREKKESFPLTVTSAQKNPTAFYLCASSTSRRDKNEKLFFGSGTQLSVL.

The rearrangement uses TRBV5-6 and TRBJ1-2; no clear D. The ends were cut back, 0 bases at V and 3 bases at J, with 9 bases in the middle. CDR1 is SGHDT and CDR2 is YYEEEE in the germline V gene. The CDR3 covers 14 residues. The CDR3 loop is CASSLGQPHYGYTF. The DNA for the CDR3 is TGTGCCAGCAGCTTGGGACAACCCCACTATGGCTACACCTTC.

The V and J genes are TRBV5-1 and TRBJ2-5, with D maybe TRBD1 (6 bases). The CDR3 runs to 14 residues. From germline, CDR1 is SGHRS and CDR2 YFSETQ. Trimming left V 4 bases short and J 1 base short, with 11 bases between. In nucleotides, the CDR3 is TGCGCCAGCAGCACGGACAGCATCCAAGAGACCCAGTACTTC. This translates into CASSTDSIQETQYF. Based on the CDR3 plus reference TRBV5-1 and TRBJ2-5, the full variable domain is KAGVTQTPRYLIKTRGQQVTLSCSPISGHRSVSWYQQTPGQGLQFLFEYFSETQRNKGNFPGRFSGRQFSNSRSEMNVSTLELGDSALYLCASSTDSIQETQYFGPGTRLLVL.

In DNA, the CDR3 is TGTGCCATCAGGGATCGGACTAGCGGGGGGGTAGGGGATACGCAGTATTTT. Protein: CAIRDRTSGGVGDTQYF. V and J are TRBV10-3 and TRBJ2-3; 15 bases are shared with TRBD2. The CDR3 has 17 amino acids. The J segment lost 6 bases and the V segment lost 6 bases, leaving 10 bases of the junction unmatched. The germline CDR1 and CDR2 sequences are ENHRY and SYGVKD.

J is TRBJ1-2 and V is TRBV7-9; TRBD1 matches at 9 bases. This CDR3 is built from 16 residues. The germline gives CDR1 SEHNR, CDR2 FQNEAQ (reference sequence). Trimming took 5 bases from V and 8 from J; bases not matched to a gene: 15. The CDR3: CASSQPTGGRSKGYTF. For the CDR3, the DNA is TGTGCCAGCAGCCAACCCACAGGGGGCAGGTCTAAAGGCTACACCTTC.

This clone was observed a handful of times. V usage is TRBV4-1 and J usage is TRBJ1-2; 9 bases are a match to TRBD1. CDR1 and CDR2 (germline): MGHRA, YSYEKL. V shed 0 bases and J 4 bases; nucleotides not matched to a gene: 6. The CDR3 has 16 amino acids. CDR3 residues: CASSQDWTGEPYGYTF. The CDR3 DNA reads TGCGCCAGCAGCCAAGACTGGACAGGGGAACCCTATGGCTACACCTTC.

This clone was seen a single time. The V call is TRBV7-3, the J call TRBJ1-6; TRBD1 matches at 12 bases. Trimming took 5 bases from V and 10 from J; bases not matched to a gene: 3. This CDR3 spans 14 amino acids. The germline CDR1 and CDR2 sequences are SGHTA and FQGTGA. CDR3 bases: TGTGCCAGCAGCCGCGGGACAGGGGGCTCACCCCTCCACTTT. Translation gives CASSRGTGGSPLHF.

V gene TRBV28 combines with J gene TRBJ2-7, with D possibly being TRBD1 (6 bases). The V gene's germline CDR1 is MDHEN and CDR2 SYDVKM. Trimming left V 6 bases short and J 5 bases short, with 17 bases between. The CDR3 has 14 residues. DNA of the CDR3: TGTGCCAGCAGGTCACAGGGTGGATTACACGAGCAGTACTTC. Protein: CASRSQGGLHEQYF.

As for this clone: Within the sample, other DNA sequences also encode this same CDR3. The rearrangement uses TRBV7-2 and TRBJ1-2, with TRBD1 identical over 11 bases. The CDR3 length is 17 residues. V shed 2 bases, J shed 3 bases, and the junction held 8 bases outside the gene matches. CDR1 is SGHTA, CDR2 FQGNSA, per germline. CDR3 bases: TGTGCCAGCAGCTTATGGAGGACAGGGGGCGCCGACTATGGCTACACCTTC. This codes for CASSLWRTGGADYGYTF.

The chain employs TRBV10-3 and TRBJ1-6, with TRBD1 identical over 7 bases. Germline CDR1 ENHRY, CDR2 SYGVKD. The CDR3 runs 14 residues. V was pared by 2 bases and J by 8 bases, with 3 bases of the junction left unmatched. The CDR3 spells CAISETGADSPLHF. The CDR3 nucleotides read TGTGCCATCAGTGAGACAGGGGCGGATTCACCCCTCCACTTT.

This chain joins TRBV5-5 and TRBJ1-2; 7 positions match TRBD1. CDR1 and CDR2 from the germline V gene are SGHKS and YYEKEE (reference sequence). The CDR3 has 14 residues. The V and J ends lost 4 bases and 6 bases, in that order; junction bases with no gene match: 9. Here the CDR3 reads CASSAGQSFHGYTF. Written as DNA, the CDR3 is TGTGCCAGCAGCGCGGGACAGTCTTTCCATGGCTACACCTTC.

This clone was seen more than once but under ten times. In DNA, the CDR3 is TGTGCCAGCAGCCCAAACGGGGGTTGGGGCGGGGAGCTGTTTTTT. It codes for CASSPNGGWGGELFF. The V gene is TRBV5-6, the J gene TRBJ2-2; the D gene is possibly TRBD2 (6 bases). The V gene's germline CDR1 is SGHDT and CDR2 YYEEEE. Trimming removed 4 bases from V and 7 bases from J, with 17 bases in between. This CDR3 spans 15 amino acids.

This chain joins TRBV10-3 and TRBJ2-3; D perhaps matches TRBD2 (7 bases). Germline values: CDR1 ENHRY, CDR2 SYGVKD. The CDR3 length is 18 residues. Trimming took off 6 bases at V and 0 bases at J, with 22 bases between the two ends. The CDR3 here is CAIRPVSSGTFSTDTQYF. The DNA of the CDR3 is TGTGCCATCAGACCCGTGTCAAGCGGGACATTTAGCACAGATACGCAGTATTTT.

The genes are TRBV7-9 and TRBJ2-7; TRBD1 aligns across 9 bases. This CDR3 is built from 14 residues. CDR1 and CDR2 from the germline V gene are SEHNR and FQNEAQ (reference sequence). V lost 5 bases and J lost 1; bases outside the gene matches: 3. The CDR3 is CASSPDRGSYEQYF. CDR3 sequence (DNA): TGTGCCAGCAGCCCGGACAGGGGTTCCTACGAGCAGTACTTC.

The chain is built from TRBV7-8 and TRBJ1-1; 9 bases agree with TRBD1. CDR1 is SGHVS and CDR2 is FQNEAQ in the germline V gene. The CDR3 has 17 amino acids. The ends lost 1 base at V and 3 bases at J; junction bases unmatched: 9. CDR3 region: CASSLDRARDRDTEAFF. The CDR3 DNA reads TGTGCCAGCAGCTTAGATCGGGCCCGGGACAGGGACACTGAAGCTTTCTTT.

The chain links TRBV7-2 to TRBJ2-5; 9 bases line up with TRBD2. The CDR3 loop spans 16 amino acids. After removal of 1 base from V and 5 bases from J, the junction contained 8 bases not matched to a gene. The germline CDR1 and CDR2 sequences are SGHTA and FQGNSA. The CDR3 loop is CASSLERGARGETQYF. CDR3 bases: TGTGCCAGCAGCTTAGAGCGGGGGGCAAGGGGGGAGACCCAGTACTTC.